This is a list of T cell receptor beta chains from one sample in a study of regulatory T cells in long-lasting Graves disease. Each CDR3 protein gets one entry after TCRdb re-called the multiplex PCR reads with MiXCR. The sample includes a few hundred thousand distinct CDR3 sequences, roughly 24% of them seen just once. The sequences come from peripheral blood mononuclear cells (PBMCs), collected when the disease was refractory, from a patient treated with antithyroid drugs. Receptor source: a woman between 40 and 55 years old with Graves disease. Both conserved end residues are part of each CDR3. The D gene is left open where the match is weak. Only some rows state a clone size, as once, few, many or a class for expanded clones.

NA	NA	TRBV5-1	TRBJ2-5	CASTISGGQGLETQYF	TGCGCCAGCACCATATCGGGAGGACAGGGATTGGAGACCCAGTACTTC
NA	NA	TRBV12-3/TRBV12-4	TRBJ2-7	CASSPEGSYEQYF	TGTGCCAGCAGTCCGGAGGGTTCCTACGAGCAGTACTTC
many	TRBD1	TRBV7-2	TRBJ2-5	CASSQRRTGQETQYF	TGTGCCAGCAGCCAACGACGGACAGGGCAAGAGACCCAGTACTTC
few	NA	TRBV5-4	TRBJ1-1	CASSWGHLNTEAFF	TGTGCCAGCAGCTGGGGACACCTGAACACTGAAGCTTTCTTT
few	TRBD2	TRBV29-1	TRBJ2-3	CSVYLVAGVTDTQYF	TGCAGCGTTTACCTTGTCGCGGGAGTGACAGATACGCAGTATTTT
many	NA	TRBV12-3/TRBV12-4	TRBJ1-5	CASSLRTDQPQHF	TGTGCCAGCAGTTTGCGGACAGATCAGCCCCAGCATTTT
many	NA	TRBV28	TRBJ2-7	CASSLVYDSYEQYF	TGTGCCAGCAGTTTAGTTTATGACTCCTACGAGCAGTACTTC
many	NA	TRBV29-1	TRBJ2-5	CSARDFGETQYF	TGCAGCGCTAGGGATTTCGGAGAGACCCAGTACTTC
many	NA	TRBV6-5	TRBJ2-5	CASSYLGGATVRETQYF	TGTGCCAGCAGTTACTTGGGGGGAGCCACAGTTAGGGAGACCCAGTACTTC
NA	TRBD1	TRBV15	TRBJ2-7	CATSTRDRGSYEQYF	TGTGCCACCAGCACTCGGGACAGAGGTTCCTACGAGCAGTACTTC
many	NA	TRBV28	TRBJ2-7	CAATPWKGRDNEQYF	TGTGCCGCCACACCCTGGAAGGGGCGGGACAACGAGCAGTACTTC
few	TRBD1	TRBV3-1	TRBJ2-7	CASSQTGTAYEQYF	TGTGCCAGCAGCCAAACCGGGACAGCCTACGAGCAGTACTTC
NA	NA	TRBV2	TRBJ2-3	CATDRDPKADTQYF	TGTGCCACCGACCGGGACCCTAAGGCAGATACGCAGTATTTT
NA	NA	TRBV4-2	TRBJ1-6	CASSQDYTSPLHF	TGTGCCAGCAGCCAAGATTATACATCACCCCTCCACTTT
NA	TRBD1	TRBV6-1	TRBJ2-2	CASSTFRVTGVGTGELFF	TGTGCCAGCAGTACCTTCCGCGTCACAGGGGTTGGCACCGGGGAGCTGTTTTTT
NA	NA	TRBV28	TRBJ2-1	CASTPGLAQDSYNEQFF	TGTGCCAGCACCCCGGGACTCGCCCAAGATTCCTACAATGAGCAGTTCTTC
many	NA	TRBV28	TRBJ2-4	CASSLGNIQYF	TGTGCCAGCAGTTTGGGGAACATTCAGTACTTC